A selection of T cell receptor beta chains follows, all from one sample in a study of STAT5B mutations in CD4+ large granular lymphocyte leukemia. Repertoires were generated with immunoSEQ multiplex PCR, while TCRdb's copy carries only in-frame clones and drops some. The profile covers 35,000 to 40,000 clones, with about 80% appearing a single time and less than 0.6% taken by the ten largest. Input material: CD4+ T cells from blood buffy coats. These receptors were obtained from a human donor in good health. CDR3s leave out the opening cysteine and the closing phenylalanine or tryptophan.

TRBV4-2 ASSLGLAGGLDTQY
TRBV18 ASSLGNRGGAF
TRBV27 ASTPRAGYKDTQY
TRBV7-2 ASSFQLAGGPGDTQY
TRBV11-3 ASSSWTSSSTLSTDTQY
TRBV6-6 ASRRDSGRETQY
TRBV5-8 ASSLGRSYEQY
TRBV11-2 ASSLVGSGGKGNIQY
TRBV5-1 ASSLKTSGDPSYEQY
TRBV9 ASSEGTGFPYEQY
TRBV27 ASSLSGSLGGNQPQH
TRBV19 ASSIRGGTKYEQY
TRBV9 ASSVELARTNEQF
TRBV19 ASSIGPGQGVNEQF
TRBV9 ASSPDRGGEQF
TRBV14 ASSPPPGLNTEAF
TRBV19 ASSSYGETQY
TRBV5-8 ASSPGRADTQY
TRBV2 ASSPDRNYGYT
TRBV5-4 ASSSGLRITGELF
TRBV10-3 AISSGGSSYEQY
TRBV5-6 ASSLWGARNTEAF
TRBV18 ASSPGTAGYEQY
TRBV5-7 ASSNGTTEGVSTQY
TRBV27 ASSFFSGSINNEQF
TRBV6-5 ASSYGLAGLGELF
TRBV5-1 ASSWGLHRTNYGYT
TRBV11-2 ASSAGASGPRSNEQF
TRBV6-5 ANRRLNTGELF
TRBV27 ASSAWTSGRGNNEQF
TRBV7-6 ASSFVGVNQPQH
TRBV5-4 ASSPDSSTDTQY
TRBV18 ASSPPGGGREQY
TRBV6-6 ASSPSLRGGNTIY
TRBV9 ASSVGTHTGELF
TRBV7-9 ASSLMTSWGELF
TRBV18 ASSPEYSRSPLH
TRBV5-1 ASSFSSSTDTQY
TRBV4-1 ASSQDQGNWYQETQY
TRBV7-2 ASSYRTGDEQF
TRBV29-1 SVEGLAGRNTEAF
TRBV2 ASRASGGAGEQY
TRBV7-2 ASSLVGGRRVKNIQY
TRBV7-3 ASSRSRGTDTQY
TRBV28 ASSLASGRGELF
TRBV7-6 ASSLARQIHEQY
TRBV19 ASSMEGRYEQY
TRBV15 ATSRDTGGINQPQH
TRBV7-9 ASSSEGGKLF
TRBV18 ASSPRTGGNEKLF
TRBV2 ASRQTGLAGNNEQF
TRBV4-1 ASSQEGLAGVVNEQF